These T cell receptor beta chains were read from a single sample in a study of early T cells in non-severe SARS-CoV-2 infection. MiXCR was run by TCRdb on the 5' RACE reads, yielding one entry per CDR3 protein. The sample has fewer than 80,000 distinct CDR3 sequences, 12% seen once. This specimen consisted of whole blood, obtained at baseline. The receptors stem from an adult who was a healthcare worker with PCR-confirmed SARS-CoV-2 infection or an uninfected control (not recorded which). The donor label of this sample is uncertain. CDR3s include the opening cysteine and the closing phenylalanine or tryptophan. Each record gives: CDR3 length, J gene, clone size, V gene, D gene, CDR3 DNA, CDR3 protein. A D gene is named only where the DNA matches it firmly. Clone size is shown for a subset of rows, as once, few, many or a class of expanded clone.

>14|TRBJ2-3|-|TRBV20-1|-
TGCAGTGCTAGAATGGGGGAGTTGACAGATACGCAGTATTTT
CSARMGELTDTQYF
>14|TRBJ2-2|few|TRBV29-1|TRBD1
TGCAGCGTTGCCCCGGGACAGGGGGCCGGGGAGCTGTTTTTT
CSVAPGQGAGELFF
>12|TRBJ1-2|many|TRBV18|-
TGTGCCAGCTCCCCGGCAGATGACCGCTACACCTTC
CASSPADDRYTF
>13|TRBJ2-5|-|TRBV6-2/TRBV6-3|-
TGTGCCAGCGGAAGTAGCGGCTCAGAGACCCAGTACTTC
CASGSSGSETQYF
>16|TRBJ1-3|-|TRBV18|TRBD1
TGTGCCAGCTCACCGATGGACAGGGCGGCTGGAAACACCATATATTTT
CASSPMDRAAGNTIYF
>14|TRBJ2-1|many|TRBV18|-
TGTGCCAGCTCACCTCCGGGGGTCTACAATGAGCAGTTCTTC
CASSPPGVYNEQFF
>15|TRBJ1-1|few|TRBV18|-
TGTGCCAGCTCAGCAGGACTTGATCCCCGCACTGAAGCTTTCTTT
CASSAGLDPRTEAFF
>16|TRBJ1-3|-|TRBV5-6|-
TGTGCCAGCAGCTTCGGTCAGGCCGACTCTGGAAACACCATATATTTT
CASSFGQADSGNTIYF
>15|TRBJ1-3|-|TRBV18|-
TGTGCCAGCTCACCACCGTTCGGTTTGGGAAACACCATATATTTT
CASSPPFGLGNTIYF
>20|TRBJ2-3|few|TRBV2|TRBD1
TGTGCCAGCAGTGCTCTTCGAGTGAGTACGGACAGGATTGCAAGGAATACGCAGTATTTT
CASSALRVSTDRIARNTQYF
>15|TRBJ2-1|few|TRBV5-1|-
TGCGCCAGCAGCTTTGGTACCTACTCCTACAATGAGCAGTTCTTC
CASSFGTYSYNEQFF
>13|TRBJ2-3|few|TRBV2|-
TGTGCCAGCAGGGCTCCTAGCACAGATACGCAGTATTTT
CASRAPSTDTQYF
>15|TRBJ2-5|many|TRBV5-5|TRBD2
TGTGCCAGCAGCTTGGGGGACTACGACGGAGAGACCCAGTACTTC
CASSLGDYDGETQYF
>15|TRBJ2-5|-|TRBV12-3/TRBV12-4|-
TGTGCCAGCAGCGCCCCCGCCCGGGGTGAGGAGACCCAGTACTTC
CASSAPARGEETQYF
>14|TRBJ1-1|-|TRBV5-1|-
TGCGCCAGCAGCCAGAGGTGGGGTGAAACTGAAGCTTTCTTT
CASSQRWGETEAFF
>16|TRBJ1-3|-|TRBV3-1|-
TGTGCCAGCAGCCAAGCATGGGGCTCCTCTGGAAACACCATATATTTT
CASSQAWGSSGNTIYF
>15|TRBJ1-2|few|TRBV7-2|-
TGTGCCAGCAGCCCCAATGGAGGGGCAAACTATGGCTACACCTTC
CASSPNGGANYGYTF
>19|TRBJ1-5|few|TRBV12-3/TRBV12-4|-
TGTGCCAGCAGTTTAGTTAGGCGTACTCGTGGGGGTGGCAATCAGCCCCAGCATTTT
CASSLVRRTRGGGNQPQHF
>17|TRBJ2-1|-|TRBV2|-
TGTGCCAGCAGGGGCGCCGATCGGGGGGCCTCCTACAATGAGCAGTTCTTC
CASRGADRGASYNEQFF
>14|TRBJ2-2|many|TRBV2|TRBD2
TGTGCCAGCAGAACGCGGGGGATCACCGGGGAGCTGTTTTTT
CASRTRGITGELFF
>14|TRBJ2-3|-|TRBV28|-
TGTGCCAGCAGTTACGGCTATTACACAGATACGCAGTATTTT
CASSYGYYTDTQYF
>14|TRBJ2-1|few|TRBV29-1|-
TGCAGCGTTGAAAGGGGTCTCCCCATAGGTGAGCAGTTCTTC
CSVERGLPIGEQFF
>16|TRBJ2-1|many|TRBV6-5|-
TGTGCCAGCAGTTACTCCGTGGCGGACTCCTACAATGAGCAGTTCTTC
CASSYSVADSYNEQFF
>19|TRBJ2-2|-|TRBV28|TRBD1
TGTGCCAGCAGTTTCCCCGACCCAGACAGGGGTGGGGTCCCCGGGGAGCTGTTTTTT
CASSFPDPDRGGVPGELFF
>15|TRBJ2-4|-|TRBV4-2|-
TGTGCCAGCGCCGCCGCTGGGGGGGCCGCGGACATTCAGTACTTC
CASAAAGGAADIQYF
>14|TRBJ1-2|many|TRBV6-1|TRBD1
TGTGCCAGCAGTGCCACAGGGGGCGAAGTAAGCTACACCTTC
CASSATGGEVSYTF
>14|TRBJ2-3|-|TRBV27|-
TGTGCCAGCAGTTTATCTGCAGGTCCCATCGAGCAGTATTTT
CASSLSAGPIEQYF
>16|TRBJ2-3|-|TRBV6-1|TRBD2
TGTGCCAGCAGTGAAGATAGACTAGCGGGGGCCGATACGCAGTATTTT
CASSEDRLAGADTQYF
>13|TRBJ1-1|-|TRBV7-9|TRBD1
TGTGCCAGCAGCTGGGACAGGAACACTGAAGCTTTCTTT
CASSWDRNTEAFF